Sequencing of this T cell receptor beta chain was carried out in a study of blood T cell repertoires in COVID-19. Study overall: T cells, B-cell-depleted T cells, or PBMCs supplied cDNA or gDNA.

Seattle-derived patients entered the study during active infection and were followed longitudinally. The CDR3 extends over 19 amino acids. Germline V CDR1 and CDR2: MNHEY, SMNVEV (reference sequence). V shed 5 bases, J shed 0 bases, and the junction held 18 bases outside the gene matches. This clone showed up just a few times. Per the original methods: It was from reference gene primer amplification that nucleated cell counts were estimated. Generated by immunoSEQ multiplex PCR, the TCRdb table keeps only in-frame clones and is missing some. That table gives V, J and clone size, and the DNA gave D and trimming. The profile shows 250,000 to 300,000 clones, about 87% of them singletons.

The TCR sequence derives from a woman aged 50 to 60 with COVID-19, enrolled during active disease. The chain employs TRBV27 and TRBJ1-1; 7 bases are shared with TRBD1. The sample was peripheral blood. The CDR3 region has the DNA TGTGCCAGCAGTGCCTGGACAGGAAGCCGGGGATATATGAACACTGAAGCTTTCTTT. It encodes CASSAWTGSRGYMNTEAFF.